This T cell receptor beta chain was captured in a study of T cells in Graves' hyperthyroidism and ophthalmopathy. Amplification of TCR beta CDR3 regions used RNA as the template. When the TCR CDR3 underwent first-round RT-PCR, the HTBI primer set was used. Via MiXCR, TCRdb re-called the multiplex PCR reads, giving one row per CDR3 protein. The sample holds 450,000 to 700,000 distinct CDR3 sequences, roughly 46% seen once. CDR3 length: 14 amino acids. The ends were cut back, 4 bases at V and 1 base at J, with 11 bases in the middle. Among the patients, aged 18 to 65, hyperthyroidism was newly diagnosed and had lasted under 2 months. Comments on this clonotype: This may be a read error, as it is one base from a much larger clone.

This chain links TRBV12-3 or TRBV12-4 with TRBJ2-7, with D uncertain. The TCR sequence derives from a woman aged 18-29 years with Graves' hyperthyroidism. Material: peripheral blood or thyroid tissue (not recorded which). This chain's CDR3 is CASSYNCVSYEQYF. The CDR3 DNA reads TGTGCCAGCAGTTATAATTGCGTATCCTACGAGCAGTACTTC.